This passage covers 23 T cell receptor beta chains from one sample sequenced in a study of T cells in Graves' hyperthyroidism and ophthalmopathy. Amplified regions were TCR beta CDR3 sequences from RNA transcripts. First-round RT-PCR of the TCR CDR3 relied on the HTBI primer set. TCRdb reprocessed the multiplex PCR reads with MiXCR, giving one entry per CDR3 protein. The data show 600,000 to 800,000 distinct CDR3 sequences, roughly a third seen once. Sequencing was carried out using blood. The receptors here all came from a woman aged 40-49 years with Graves' hyperthyroidism.

Comment on this clonotype: The germline gene is not matched at one end of the junction; a read error may be the cause. This chain links TRBV7-7 with TRBJ2-7; the match to TRBD1 covers 9 bases. From germline, CDR1 is SSHAT and CDR2 FNYEAQ (reference sequence). This CDR3 has 16 amino acids. The CDR3 is CASRATGGTGFYEQYF. The CDR3 region has the DNA TGTGCTAGCAGGGCCACAGGGGGCACGGGTTTCTACGAGCAGTACTTC.

The V gene is TRBV25-1, the J gene TRBJ1-4; 7 nucleotides line up with TRBD1. Germline-derived CDR1 and CDR2 are MGHDK and SYGVNS. V shed 4 bases and J 4 bases; nucleotides not matched to a gene: 9. This CDR3 has 16 amino acids. This chain's CDR3 is CASSAGTAQINEKLFF. The CDR3 bases are TGTGCCAGCAGTGCTGGGACAGCGCAGATTAATGAAAAACTGTTTTTT.

The chain carries TRBV10-3 and TRBJ2-1, with 9 bases identical to TRBD2. The V gene's germline CDR1 is ENHRY and CDR2 SYGVKD. The CDR3 runs 14 residues. Trimming cost V 6 bases and J 4 bases; bases outside gene matches: 4. This CDR3 is CAIRGTSGYNEQFF. CDR3 sequence (DNA): TGTGCCATCAGGGGAACTAGCGGGTACAATGAGCAGTTCTTC.

In this sample, this clonotype turned up many times. This chain joins TRBV4-1 and TRBJ2-7; D could derive from TRBD1 or TRBD2 (5 bases each). V was shortened by 2 bases and J by 7 bases, with 12 bases between the two germline ends. The CDR3 has 13 amino acids. CDR1 is MGHRA and CDR2 is YSYEKL in the germline V gene. CDR3 DNA: TGCGCCAGCAGCCAACGGGACCCTAGGGAGCAGTACTTC. It codes for CASSQRDPREQYF.

V is TRBV30 and J is TRBJ1-2; TRBD1 might be the D (6 bases). Trimming pared 2 bases from V and 8 bases from J, leaving 9 bases between. Germline V gene lookup returns CDR1 GTSNPN and CDR2 SVGIG (reference sequence). The CDR3 consists of 11 residues. CDR3 sequence reads: CAWSRTEGYTF. In nucleotides, the CDR3 is TGTGCCTGGAGTCGGACAGAAGGCTACACCTTC.

This clonotype was found a few times. This rearrangement joins TRBV7-9 to TRBJ1-4, with 7 bases identical to TRBD1. The germline gives CDR1 SEHNR, CDR2 FQNEAQ (reference sequence). With V trimmed by 6 bases and J by 8 bases, 12 bases remained unmatched. This CDR3 has 15 residues. The CDR3 is CASSPPGQIREKLFF. Written as DNA, the CDR3 is TGTGCCAGCAGTCCACCGGGACAGATAAGGGAAAAACTGTTTTTT.

This clonotype appeared many times. This chain joins TRBV20-1 and TRBJ1-2; D uncertain. The V end lost 0 bases, the J end lost 3 bases, and 11 bases lay between the germline ends. Germline V CDR1 and CDR2: DFQATT, SNEGSKA (reference sequence). This CDR3 region has 14 residues. The CDR3, as DNA: TGCAGTGCTAGAGAGGGAGGATATGACTATGGCTACACCTTC. This gives the protein CSAREGGYDYGYTF.

This clonotype was detected only a few times. This may be a read error: a much more frequent sequence differs by one nucleotide. The chain recombines TRBV29-1 with TRBJ1-4; 8 bases align to TRBD1. The CDR3 extends over 13 amino acids. Germline assignment: CDR1 SQVTM and CDR2 ANQGSEA. The trim removed 8 bases at V and 12 bases at J, leaving 14 bases unmatched. This chain's CDR3 is CSMKDRVSEELFF. CDR3 DNA sequence: TGCAGCATGAAGGACAGGGTGTCGGAAGAACTGTTTTTT.

This clonotype was found many times. The chain recombines TRBV7-6 with TRBJ1-6; D ambiguous. V was shortened by 4 bases and J by 7 bases, with 11 bases between the two germline ends. The CDR3 is 14 amino acids. Germline CDR1 is SGHVS and CDR2 is FNYEAQ. This chain's CDR3 is CASSWTELNSPLHF. The CDR3 nucleotides read TGTGCCAGCAGCTGGACGGAGCTCAATTCACCCCTCCACTTT.

To note about this clonotype: Being one base from a much bigger clone, this may be a read error. V and J are TRBV2 and TRBJ1-2, with unresolved D. The CDR3 contains 14 residues. Germline-derived CDR1 and CDR2 are SNHLY and FYNNEI. The ends were cut back, 10 bases at V and 2 bases at J, with 17 bases in the middle. CDR3 sequence: CATAETGSNYGYTF. CDR3 nucleotides: TGTGCCACCGCTGAAACCGGGTCAAACTATGGCTACACCTTC.

The rearrangement joins TRBV13 to TRBJ1-3, with a weak D call TRBD1 (5 bases). The ends were cut back, 4 bases at V and 6 bases at J, with 7 bases in the middle. From germline, CDR1 is PRHDT and CDR2 FYEKMQ (reference sequence). The CDR3 sequence is 12 residues long. The CDR3 DNA follows: TGTGCCAGCAGCTGGGACTTAAACACCATATATTTT. Its translation is CASSWDLNTIYF.

This clonotype was picked up a small number of times. The J gene is TRBJ1-5, the V gene TRBV6-5; TRBD1 matches at 9 bases. V gave up 8 bases and J gave up 6 bases; unmatched junction bases: 11. Germline lookup yields CDR1 MNHEY and CDR2 SVGAGI. This CDR3 has 15 residues. The CDR3: CASDHGTGFFQPQHF. CDR3 coding DNA: TGTGCCAGCGATCATGGGACAGGGTTTTTTCAGCCCCAGCATTTT.

V gene TRBV7-8 combines with J gene TRBJ2-7; 10 nucleotides match TRBD2. Germline loops: CDR1 SGHVS, CDR2 FQNEAQ. V was clipped by 6 bases and J by 2 bases; unmatched bases: 7. The CDR3 runs 15 residues. This CDR3 is CASRSAGGIAYEQYF. CDR3 bases: TGTGCCAGCAGGTCAGCGGGAGGGATTGCCTACGAGCAGTACTTC.

The chain joins TRBV14 to TRBJ1-1, with 7 bases aligning to TRBD1. Germline CDR1 and CDR2: SGHDN and FVKESK. The ends lost 2 bases at V and 4 bases at J; junction bases unmatched: 7. The CDR3 runs to 15 residues. CDR3 sequence (DNA): TGTGCCAGCAGCCAAATGACAGGGCCGGTCACTGAAGCTTTCTTT. Its protein is CASSQMTGPVTEAFF.

This clonotype has ten or more counts. This chain joins TRBV20-1 and TRBJ1-3, with D unclear. There are 11 residues in the CDR3. V was trimmed by 5 bases and J by 8 bases, leaving 10 bases between them. The germline V gene has CDR1 DFQATT and CDR2 SNEGSKA (reference sequence). The CDR3 spells CSAADLDTIYF. The CDR3 DNA reads as TGCAGTGCTGCTGACCTGGACACCATATATTTT.

The chain recombines TRBV7-2 with TRBJ2-7; D may correspond to TRBD1 or TRBD2 (7 bases each). Germline-derived CDR1 and CDR2 are SGHTA and FQGNSA. The V end was cut by 5 bases, the J end by 6 bases, with 26 bases between. The CDR3 has 17 residues. CDR3 loop: CASSPGGGATGPLEQYF. CDR3 nucleotides: TGTGCCAGCAGCCCTGGGGGGGGAGCGACAGGGCCACTCGAGCAGTACTTC.

This clonotype was observed once. The gene calls are TRBV6-1 and TRBJ2-3; tentative D call: TRBD1 (5 bases). There are 15 residues in the CDR3. Trimming stripped 6 bases from V and 4 bases from J, with 17 bases between. The germline V gene encodes CDR1 MNHNS and CDR2 SASEGT. The CDR3 region is CASSAQGSPPDTQYF. DNA of the CDR3: TGTGCCAGCAGCGCCCAGGGAAGCCCCCCAGATACGCAGTATTTT.

The V gene is TRBV10-3, the J gene TRBJ2-3, with TRBD2 matching over 16 bases. The CDR3 has 17 residues. Germline-derived CDR1 and CDR2 are ENHRY and SYGVKD. The trim removed 8 bases at V and 4 bases at J, leaving 9 bases unmatched. The CDR3 sequence: CAIATGTSGRGSDTQYF. As DNA, the CDR3 is TGTGCCATCGCCACCGGGACTAGCGGGAGGGGATCAGATACGCAGTATTTT.

In this sample, this clonotype turned up many times. The chain links TRBV29-1 to TRBJ1-1, with a possible D match to TRBD1 (5 bases). V was cut by 2 bases and J by 6 bases, with 7 bases left in between. The length of the CDR3 is 11 residues. Germline V gives CDR1 SQVTM, CDR2 ANQGSEA. CDR3 nucleotide sequence: TGCAGCGTTGAAAAACAGGCTGAAGCTTTCTTT. Its translation: CSVEKQAEAFF.

The chain links TRBV7-8 to TRBJ2-5, with 7 nucleotides matching TRBD1. Looked up from germline, CDR1 is SGHVS and CDR2 is FQNEAQ. There are 16 residues in the CDR3. The junction had 17 bases not matched to a gene; V was cut back by 2 bases and J by 11 bases. CDR3 residues: CASSLYARVGTDTQYF. The CDR3 nucleotides are TGTGCCAGCAGCTTATATGCTAGGGTTGGGACAGATACGCAGTACTTC.

This clonotype was recorded a few times. The CDR3 loop reads CASRAAGRNTEAFF. Written as DNA, the CDR3 is TGTGCCAGCAGGGCGGCCGGAAGGAACACTGAAGCTTTCTTT. The chain has TRBV25-1 and TRBJ1-1, with D unresolved. The CDR3 sequence is 14 residues long. Germline loops: CDR1 MGHDK, CDR2 SYGVNS. V lost 6 bases and J lost 1, with 12 bases in between. The variable domain in full, completed from reference TRBV25-1 and TRBJ1-1, reads EADIYQTPRYLVIGTGKKITLECSQTMGHDKMYWYQQDPGMELHLIHYSYGVNSTEKGDLSSESTVSRIRTEHFPLTLESARPSHTSQYLCASRAAGRNTEAFFGQGTRLTVV.

This chain joins TRBV7-2 and TRBJ1-4, with 10 bases identical to TRBD1. Trimming cost V 6 bases and J 5 bases; bases outside gene matches: 9. The CDR3 totals 16 residues. The V gene's germline CDR1 is SGHTA and CDR2 FQGNSA. This chain's CDR3 is CASRAGTGVFNEKLFF. CDR3 coding DNA: TGTGCCAGCAGAGCCGGGACAGGGGTCTTCAATGAAAAACTGTTTTTT.

This clonotype was seen at least ten times. The chain joins TRBV2 to TRBJ1-2; D is undetermined. The V gene lost 7 bases and the J gene lost 8 bases, with 11 bases spanning the gap. Germline CDR1 and CDR2: SNHLY and FYNNEI. The CDR3 has 11 amino acids. This CDR3 is CASTRTAGYTF. The CDR3 DNA reads as TGTGCCAGCACCAGAACAGCAGGCTACACCTTC.